What follows are 18 T cell receptor beta chains derived from one specimen sequenced in a study of tumor and adjacent non-tumor tissue in lung cancer. The template was RNA from unsorted bulk tissue. Three rounds of nested PCR, following a modified ARM-PCR protocol, produced the TCRbeta library. Each CDR3 protein gets one entry after TCRdb re-called the multiplex PCR reads with MiXCR. The sample lists under 250,000 distinct CDR3 sequences; roughly 70% were seen once. Sequenced: lung tumor tissue. The receptors originated from a man in his sixties with non-small cell lung cancer.

Worth noting for this clonotype: One base away lies a much larger clone, so this may be a sequencing read error. The conserved phenylalanine or tryptophan is not found at the CDR3 terminus, so this likely reflects a read error. This chain connects TRBV20-1 to TRBJ2-2, with D possibly being TRBD1 (7 bases). CDR1 is DFQATT and CDR2 is SNEGSKA in the germline V gene (reference sequence). This CDR3 has 14 amino acids. The germline V and J ends were trimmed by 6 bases and 5 bases, with 16 bases remaining between them. The CDR3 loop reads CSAPLTGRTGELFY. The CDR3 coding sequence is TGCAGTGCCCCGCTGACAGGGAGGACCGGGGAGCTGTTTTAT.

The V gene is TRBV4-3, the J gene TRBJ2-6, with TRBD2 as a possible D gene (5 bases). V dropped 10 bases and J dropped 1 base, with 17 bases sitting between them. Germline-derived CDR1 and CDR2 are LGHNA and YSLEER. CDR3 size: 16 residues. This chain's CDR3 is CATSHEAVSGANVLTF. The DNA of the CDR3 is TGCGCCACTAGCCATGAGGCGGTGTCTGGGGCCAACGTCCTGACTTTC.

In regard to this clonotype: Compared with germline, one end of the junction differs, possibly owing to a read error. The gene calls are TRBV29-1 and TRBJ2-7, with D possibly matching TRBD1 (5 bases). This CDR3 has 13 residues. Germline V gene data show CDR1 as SQVTM and CDR2 as ANQGSEA. The CDR3, as DNA: TGCAGCGTAGAAGAGACAAGGGGCTTCGAGCAGTACTTC. Translated, it gives CSVEETRGFEQYF.

On this clonotype itself: Because it lacks the conserved phenylalanine or tryptophan at the end, this CDR3 is likely a read error. CDR3 sequence (DNA): TGCAGACAGTACCATACGAACACTGAAGCTTTCTTA. Amino acids: CRQYHTNTEAFL. The chain couples TRBV20-1 to TRBJ1-1, with D unresolved. Germline assignment: CDR1 DFQATT and CDR2 SNEGSKA (reference sequence). The CDR3 is 12 residues long.

About this clonotype: The conserved phenylalanine or tryptophan normally closing the CDR3 is absent here, so this likely arose from a read error. The chain joins TRBV4-2 to TRBJ1-1; 9 bases match TRBD1. Germline loops: CDR1 LGHNA, CDR2 YNFKEQ. This CDR3 contains 17 residues. The CDR3 loop is CASNQRTGAGLNTEAFI. The CDR3, as DNA: TGCGCCAGCAACCAAAGGACAGGGGCTGGGTTGAACACTGAAGCTTTCATT.

Comments on this clonotype: Relative to the germline gene, one junction end is altered; a read error may explain this. The chain recombines TRBV4-1 with TRBJ2-3; D might be TRBD2 (5 bases). CDR3 length: 17 residues. Germline assignment: CDR1 MGHRA and CDR2 YSYEKL. The CDR3 sequence: CARSQVAGDLPQDTQYF. DNA of the CDR3: TGCGCCAGAAGCCAAGTAGCCGGGGATCTACCACAAGATACGCAGTATTTT.

In the case of this clonotype: Relative to the germline gene, one junction end is altered; a read error may explain this. The CDR3 region is CASSRTRIQEHYF. Here the CDR3 DNA reads TGTGCCAGCAGCCGGACGAGAATCCAAGAGCACTACTTC. V and J are TRBV6-1 and TRBJ2-7; no firm D call. The germline CDR1 and CDR2 sequences are MNHNS and SASEGT. The CDR3 has 13 residues.

This rearrangement joins TRBV28 to TRBJ1-2, with 7 bases fitting TRBD1. V dropped 2 bases and J dropped 8; count of bases not matched to a gene: 2. Per the germline V gene, CDR1 is MDHEN and CDR2 is SYDVKM. The CDR3 is 12 amino acids. CDR3 nucleotide sequence: TGTGCCAGCAGTTTAAACAGGGGAGGCTACACCTTC. Its protein is CASSLNRGGYTF.

The sample holds a few counts of this clonotype. The chain joins TRBV10-1 to TRBJ2-3; D call uncertain. The CDR3 spans 14 residues. Trimming removed 4 bases from V and 4 bases from J, with 12 bases in between. Per germline, CDR1 WNHNN and CDR2 SYGVQD (reference sequence). This CDR3 is CASSVGPSADTQYF. The CDR3 DNA reads as TGCGCCAGCAGTGTAGGACCGAGCGCAGATACGCAGTATTTT.

Points on this clonotype: The junction and the germline gene differ at one end; a read error may be behind it. The gene calls are TRBV20-1 and TRBJ1-2, with 9 bases identical to TRBD1. CDR1 and CDR2 from the germline V gene are DFQATT and SNEGSKA (reference sequence). The length of the CDR3 is 15 residues. In nucleotides, the CDR3 is TGCAGTGCCGAAACCCGACAGGGGGATTTCTATAGCTACACCTTC. As protein: CSAETRQGDFYSYTF.

To note about this clonotype: Germline and junction disagree at one end, which may indicate a read error. CDR3 bases: TGCGCCAGCAGTCCCCTCGGGACAGGGAGCAATCAGCCCCAGCAGTTT. Amino acid sequence: CASSPLGTGSNQPQQF. The genes are TRBV12-3 or TRBV12-4 and TRBJ1-5; 9 bases agree with TRBD1. This CDR3 contains 16 residues.

The chain carries TRBV20-1 and TRBJ2-3; TRBD2 agrees at 8 bases. CDR1 is DFQATT, CDR2 SNEGSKA, per germline (reference sequence). The CDR3 covers 17 residues. The V gene end was trimmed by 3 bases and the J gene end by 2 bases; junction bases not matched to a gene: 13. The CDR3 DNA is TGCAGTGCTAGTGTCCAAGGGGGAGCGGGGGCCACAGATACGCAGTATTTT. Protein sequence: CSASVQGGAGATDTQYF.

Concerning this clonotype: Given a much more abundant clone one base away, this may be a read error. V gene TRBV4-3 combines with J gene TRBJ2-1; tentatively, D is TRBD2 (7 bases). The CDR3 runs 18 residues. From germline, CDR1 is LGHNA and CDR2 YSLEER. The CDR3 reads CPSSPQPQGGESWNEQFF. Written as DNA, the CDR3 is TGCCCCAGCAGCCCCCAACCACAAGGGGGGGAGTCCTGGAATGAGCAGTTCTTC.

The chain uses TRBV12-3 or TRBV12-4 and TRBJ2-1; 9 bases agree with TRBD2. This CDR3 is 13 amino acids long. J was trimmed by 7 bases and V by 7 bases; bases with no gene match: 5. The CDR3 nucleotides read TGTGCCAGCACCATAGCGGGAGTGAATGAGCAGTTCTTC. It yields the protein CASTIAGVNEQFF.

A remark on this clonotype: The junction does not match germline at one end; this may be a read error. This chain links TRBV6-5 with TRBJ1-5, with D perhaps matching TRBD1 (5 bases). Per germline, CDR1 MNHEY and CDR2 SVGAGI. The CDR3 extends over 14 amino acids. The CDR3 DNA is TGTGCCTGCAGCTACAAAGGGGTTGGTCAGCCCCAGCATTTT. The encoded protein is CACSYKGVGQPQHF.

In regard to this clonotype: One junction end does not reproduce the germline sequence, and a read error may be involved. The chain is built from TRBV4-2 and TRBJ2-1; 8 bases line up with TRBD2. The germline V gene has CDR1 LGHNA and CDR2 YNFKEQ. CDR3 size: 19 residues. In DNA, the CDR3 is TGTGCCAGCAGCCAAGAAAGGAGCGTAGGTAGCGGGACCTACAGTGAGCAGTTCTTC. Protein: CASSQERSVGSGTYSEQFF.

Note on this clonotype: Germline and junction disagree at one end, which may indicate a read error. The CDR3 spells CASRKTEGGNTEVFF. CDR3 coding DNA: TGTGCCAGCAGGAAGACCGAGGGGGGGAACACTGAAGTTTTCTTT. V is TRBV12-3 or TRBV12-4 and J is TRBJ1-1, with D possibly matching TRBD1 (6 bases). The CDR3 contains 15 residues.

This clonotype was detected only once. One junction end does not reproduce the germline sequence, and a read error may be involved. This chain uses TRBV6-5 with TRBJ1-3; D is possibly TRBD1 (6 bases). The CDR3 is 15 residues long. Per the germline V gene, CDR1 is MNHEY and CDR2 is SVGAGI. CDR3 sequence reads: CVSSYGGTSGNTIYF. CDR3 DNA sequence: TGTGTCAGCAGTTACGGGGGGACATCTGGAAACACCATATATTTT.